The 26 T cell receptor beta chains reported below all come from one sample, sequenced in a study of blood T cell repertoires in COVID-19. Measured with immunoSEQ multiplex PCR; TCRdb has only the in-frame clones, and not every one. The data show around 500,000 clones, around 89% seen once. Sequenced: PBMCs or T cells enriched from blood (not recorded which). Receptors originate from a woman aged 40 to 55 who had recovered from COVID-19.

This clone was detected once. CDR3 DNA: TGTGCCAGCAGCTTAGTCACCGGGACAGGGGACTACGAGCAGTACTTC. This sequence encodes CASSLVTGTGDYEQYF. The V and J genes are TRBV7-9 and TRBJ2-7; the match to TRBD1 covers 10 bases. CDR3 length equals 16 residues. Per germline, CDR1 SEHNR and CDR2 FQNEAQ (reference sequence). V lost 1 base to trimming and J lost 3 bases; unmatched junction nucleotides: 6.

J is TRBJ1-2 and V is TRBV12-5; the D gene is possibly TRBD1 (5 bases). The CDR3 is 13 amino acids. With 1 base removed from V and 4 bases from J, the gap between germline ends came to 7 bases. Germline V gene lookup returns CDR1 LGHNT and CDR2 FRNRAP. CDR3 loop: CASGLEGIYGYTF. CDR3 DNA: TGTGCTAGTGGTTTGGAGGGGATCTATGGCTACACCTTC.

The chain carries TRBV14 and TRBJ1-6; possibly TRBD1 for D (6 bases). Germline CDR1 and CDR2: SGHDN and FVKESK. The CDR3 is made up of 15 amino acids. Trimming took off 1 base at V and 5 bases at J, with 9 bases between the two ends. The CDR3 loop reads CASSQGTADNSPLHF. The CDR3 bases are TGTGCCAGCAGCCAAGGGACAGCTGATAATTCACCCCTCCACTTT.

The chain links TRBV7-2 to TRBJ1-2, with D possibly being TRBD1 (6 bases). V lost 0 bases and J lost 6, with 8 bases in between. This CDR3 is 13 amino acids long. Germline V CDR1 and CDR2: SGHTA, FQGNSA. Here the CDR3 reads CASSLAAGDGYTF. As DNA, the CDR3 is TGTGCCAGCAGCTTAGCTGCAGGGGATGGCTACACCTTC.

The chain couples TRBV14 to TRBJ2-6, with D perhaps TRBD1 (6 bases). Germline CDR1 and CDR2: SGHDN and FVKESK. The CDR3 covers 17 residues. Trimming removed 0 bases at V and 4 bases at J, with 13 bases between. CDR3 nucleotide sequence: TGTGCCAGCAGCCAAGAGAGGGGGAAGTCGGGGGCCAACGTCCTGACTTTC. Translating it yields CASSQERGKSGANVLTF.

The V call is TRBV19, the J call TRBJ2-1; D is undetermined. V lost 5 bases and J 3 bases, leaving 2 bases between the germline ends. Per germline, CDR1 LNHDA and CDR2 SQIVND (reference sequence). This CDR3 is built from 11 residues. The CDR3 DNA reads TGTGCCAGTAGTTACTACAATGAGCAGTTCTTC. Protein product: CASSYYNEQFF.

The V and J genes are TRBV5-1 and TRBJ1-1, with D unclear. This CDR3 comprises 14 residues. The V end lost 0 bases, the J end lost 6 bases, and 12 bases lay between the germline ends. Germline CDR1 and CDR2: SGHRS and YFSETQ. As DNA, the CDR3 is TGCGCCAGCAGCTTGGTTTCCCCTACCCCTGAAGCTTTCTTT. Its protein product is CASSLVSPTPEAFF.

This chain joins TRBV6-5 and TRBJ2-7; 12 bases align to TRBD2. V trimming: 9 bases; J trimming: 6 bases; junction bases outside the gene matches: 12. The germline gives CDR1 MNHEY, CDR2 SVGAGI. This CDR3 region has 15 residues. This CDR3 is CASTGTTSGRLEQYF. The CDR3, as DNA: TGTGCCAGTACGGGAACCACTAGCGGGAGGCTCGAGCAGTACTTC.

The CDR3 DNA reads TGTGCCAGCAGCCAGGTCGGGGGGAAGGCCGGGGAGCTGTTTTTT. Translating gives CASSQVGGKAGELFF. The chain couples TRBV3-1 (or the pseudogene TRBV3-2) to TRBJ2-2, with 7 nucleotides matching TRBD2. Unmatched junction bases numbered 7, after V lost 3 bases and J lost 6 bases. CDR3 length equals 15 residues. The germline CDR1 and CDR2 sequences are LGHDT and YNNKEL (reference sequence).

The V gene is TRBV11-3, the J gene TRBJ2-1; 13 positions match TRBD2. CDR3 length: 16 residues. Trimming took 5 bases from V and 8 from J; bases not matched to a gene: 9. Looked up from germline, CDR1 is SGHNT and CDR2 is YENEEA. The DNA for the CDR3 is TGTGCCAGCAGCCAATCGGGACTAGCGGGAATCTATGAGCAGTTCTTC. Its translation: CASSQSGLAGIYEQFF.

V is TRBV18 and J is TRBJ1-2, with 7 bases fitting TRBD1. From germline, CDR1 is KGHSH and CDR2 LQKENI. Trimming removed 3 bases from V and 7 bases from J; junction bases left unmatched: 11. This CDR3 spans 15 amino acids. The CDR3 is CASSPPPRTGFGYTF. CDR3 nucleotide sequence: TGTGCCAGCTCACCCCCCCCGAGGACAGGTTTTGGCTACACCTTC.

The chain carries TRBV5-1 and TRBJ1-5; D is undetermined. Germline-derived CDR1 and CDR2 are SGHRS and YFSETQ. V lost 1 base and J 7 bases, leaving 12 bases between the germline ends. The CDR3 runs to 14 residues. CDR3 DNA: TGCGCCAGCAGCTTGTATTCAGGCGAACAGCCCCAGCATTTT. Translated: CASSLYSGEQPQHF.

The rearrangement links TRBV5-1 to TRBJ1-4; D is possibly TRBD1 (5 bases). V lost 2 bases, J lost 4 bases, and 9 bases lay in between. The CDR3 contains 14 residues. Germline V gene data show CDR1 as SGHRS and CDR2 as YFSETQ. Here the CDR3 reads CASSLPGVNEKLFF. CDR3 DNA sequence: TGCGCCAGCAGCTTACCGGGGGTTAATGAAAAACTGTTTTTT.

The chain is built from TRBV11-2 and TRBJ2-5; no reliable D call. Germline V lookup: CDR1 SGHAT, CDR2 FQNNGV. Trimming left V 5 bases short and J 5 bases short, with 12 bases between. The CDR3 extends over 13 amino acids. The CDR3 here is CASSIRSRETQYF. CDR3 coding DNA: TGTGCCAGCAGCATTAGGAGTCGGGAGACCCAGTACTTC.

V usage is TRBV6-2 or TRBV6-3 and J usage is TRBJ2-7; TRBD2 matches 13 bases. Losses at the gene ends were 5 bases for V and 1 base for J; bases not matched to a gene: 8. Germline assignment: CDR1 MNHEY and CDR2 SVGEGT. This CDR3 is 17 amino acids long. The CDR3 region has the DNA TGTGCCAGCAGTAAGACTAGCGGGAGGTTTTGGTCCTACGAGCAGTACTTC. Its translation is CASSKTSGRFWSYEQYF.

The gene calls are TRBV21-1 and TRBJ2-3; the D call of TRBD2 is as the table states it, not checked on the DNA. TRBV21-1 is assigned pseudogene status. The CDR3 extends over 21 amino acids. CDR3 bases: TGTGCCAGCAGCAAAGCTGAGACTAGCGGGAGAACACCGCTTGGCACAGATACGCAGTATTTT. Residues: CASSKAETSGRTPLGTDTQYF.

V gene TRBV5-6 combines with J gene TRBJ2-1, with 10 bases lining up with TRBD2. The junction had 11 bases not matched to a gene; V was cut back by 0 bases and J by 5 bases. Germline V gene lookup returns CDR1 SGHDT and CDR2 YYEEEE. This CDR3 region has 18 residues. The CDR3 reads CASSLATSGIPRHNEQFF. CDR3 DNA sequence: TGTGCCAGCAGCTTGGCAACTAGCGGGATCCCCCGCCACAATGAGCAGTTCTTC.

The V call is TRBV27, the J call TRBJ1-1, with a tentative D call TRBD1 (6 bases). CDR1 is MNHEY and CDR2 is SMNVEV in the germline V gene (reference sequence). The CDR3 extends over 14 amino acids. Trimming left V 3 bases short and J 6 bases short, with 14 bases between. Here the CDR3 reads CASSLQGTRPEAFF. CDR3 in DNA: TGTGCCAGCAGTTTGCAGGGGACGCGCCCTGAAGCTTTCTTT.

The CDR3 sequence is CASSPVLAGLNTGELFF. Written as DNA, the CDR3 is TGTGCCAGCAGCCCTGTCCTAGCGGGCCTTAACACCGGGGAGCTGTTTTTT. The genes are TRBV3-1 (or the pseudogene TRBV3-2) and TRBJ2-2; 8 bases line up with TRBD2. The germline V gene has CDR1 LGHDT and CDR2 YNNKEL (reference sequence). The CDR3 extends over 17 amino acids. V trimming: 4 bases; J trimming: 2 bases; junction bases outside the gene matches: 9.

The chain links TRBV6-2 or TRBV6-3 to TRBJ1-3; 7 nucleotides agree with TRBD1. The trim removed 0 bases at V and 0 bases at J, leaving 8 bases unmatched. The CDR3 length is 18 residues. Germline V gene sequence: CDR1 MNHEY, CDR2 SVGEGT. This CDR3 reads CASSYSRDRMLSGNTIYF. The CDR3 DNA is TGTGCCAGCAGTTACTCTCGGGACAGAATGCTCTCTGGAAACACCATATATTTT.

The chain links TRBV5-1 to TRBJ2-1; no firm D call. This CDR3 comprises 15 residues. Trimming took off 0 bases at V and 7 bases at J, with 14 bases between the two ends. Germline CDR1 SGHRS, CDR2 YFSETQ. The DNA for the CDR3 is TGCGCCAGCAGCTTGGGGTCTACTGTCTATAATGAGCAGTTCTTC. Translating gives CASSLGSTVYNEQFF.

The V gene is TRBV27, the J gene TRBJ2-7; D perhaps matches TRBD1 (5 bases). Per the germline V gene, CDR1 is MNHEY and CDR2 is SMNVEV (reference sequence). Trimming pared 3 bases from V and 7 bases from J, leaving 10 bases between. The CDR3 runs to 12 residues. The CDR3 loop is CASSLWGREQYF. The CDR3 bases are TGTGCCAGCAGTTTGTGGGGCAGGGAGCAGTACTTC.

The chain employs TRBV6-2 or TRBV6-3 and TRBJ2-2; D is perhaps TRBD2 (6 bases). Germline CDR1 is MNHEY and CDR2 is SVGEGT. V gave up 0 bases and J gave up 2 bases, with 16 bases separating them. The CDR3 has 18 residues. CDR3 amino acids: CASSYSERASANTGELFF. In nucleotides, the CDR3 is TGTGCCAGCAGTTACTCGGAGCGGGCTAGCGCCAACACCGGGGAGCTGTTTTTT.

The chain recombines TRBV15 with TRBJ1-1; D is perhaps TRBD1 (6 bases). Per the germline V gene, CDR1 is LNHNV and CDR2 is YYDKDF (reference sequence). Trimming stripped 1 base from V and 0 bases from J, with 21 bases between. The CDR3 covers 19 residues. The CDR3 nucleotides read TGTGCCACCAGCAGAGGGGACACAAGGGCAGCCTCCATGAACACTGAAGCTTTCTTT. The encoded protein is CATSRGDTRAASMNTEAFF.

The V and J genes are TRBV19 and TRBJ2-3, with TRBD2 matching 8 bases. V gave up 1 base and J gave up 4 bases; unmatched junction bases: 1. Germline CDR1 and CDR2: LNHDA and SQIVND (reference sequence). The CDR3 is made up of 14 amino acids. CDR3 DNA sequence: TGTGCCAGTAGTATAGCGGGAGGGGCAGATACGCAGTATTTT. Protein: CASSIAGGADTQYF.

The chain employs TRBV3-1 (or the pseudogene TRBV3-2) and TRBJ2-1, with 10 bases matching TRBD1. With V trimmed by 3 bases and J by 4 bases, 3 bases remained unmatched. The CDR3 runs to 15 residues. In germline, CDR1 is LGHDT, CDR2 YNNKEL (reference sequence). The CDR3 DNA reads as TGTGCCAGCAGCCAGCGGACAGGGGGATACAATGAGCAGTTCTTC. Protein sequence: CASSQRTGGYNEQFF.